This T cell receptor beta chain emerged from a study of human T cells and chemical hapten exposure. Study at large: From small differences in pooled library volume came most of the variation in per-sample TCR yields. Regarding the study as a whole: Clustering by CDR3 similarity yielded significantly more large clusters from expanded TCRs than controls. Having alopecia, the donors may differ immunologically from healthy people.

The CDR3 has 14 residues. Germline V gives CDR1 SGHRS, CDR2 YFSETQ. Time point meaning: patch test 2, 6 weeks after DPC sensitization. Stated treatment: therapeutic diphenylcyclopropenone sensitization with weekly scalp DPC. At every patch-test visit, blood was drawn before the patch test was applied. TCRdb recomputed calls from the RACE reads with MiXCR, one row per CDR3 protein. This table holds just over 350,000 distinct CDR3 sequences, about 6.3% found once. This clonotype was seen a handful of times. Its antigen is unknown. Germline and junction disagree at one end, which may indicate a read error.

The chain combines TRBV5-1 with TRBJ2-5; D is tentatively TRBD1 or TRBD2 (6 bases each). Sequenced material: whole blood, taken in connection with sensitization to the hapten diphenylcyclopropenone (DPC). The sequence was collected from a woman aged 18-29 years with alopecia areata. Some clones in this sample may be carry-over from other donors' samples. CDR3 sequence: CASSPEGGQQTQYF. In DNA form, the CDR3 reads TGCGCCAGCAGCCCTGAGGGGGGCCAACAGACCCAGTACTTC. The whole variable domain, filled in from reference TRBV5-1 and TRBJ2-5, reads KAGVTQTPRYLIKTRGQQVTLSCSPISGHRSVSWYQQTPGQGLQFLFEYFSETQRNKGNFPGRFSGRQFSNSRSEMNVSTLELGDSALYLCASSPEGGQQTQYFGPGTRLLVL.